These 21 T cell receptor beta chains came from one sample sequenced in a study of blood T cells in healthy people across ages. Using a J-beta primer mix together with a sample-barcoded 5' primer, a second PCR was run for roughly 6 to 12 cycles. MiXCR, applied by TCRdb to the 5' RACE reads, yields one record per CDR3 protein. The data show approximately 1,700,000 distinct CDR3 sequences, 30% to 40% seen once. Sample: blood. The receptors originated from a human donor in good health.

V usage is TRBV20-1 and J usage is TRBJ2-7; D not resolved. The CDR3 totals 11 residues. Trimming shortened V by 7 bases and J by 3 bases, and 10 bases separated the two germline ends. CDR1 and CDR2 from the germline V gene are DFQATT and SNEGSKA (reference sequence). CDR3 bases: TGCAGTGTAGCAGGTGACTACGAGCAGTACTTC. It encodes CSVAGDYEQYF.

This clonotype was observed a handful of times. The V call is TRBV27, the J call TRBJ2-7, with D uncertain. Between the trimmed V and J ends, which lost 5 bases and 3 bases, there was a span of 8 bases. This CDR3 region has 12 residues. Germline V gives CDR1 MNHEY, CDR2 SMNVEV (reference sequence). CDR3 sequence (DNA): TGTGCCAGCAGTGACGGCCTCTACGAGCAGTACTTC. Its protein product is CASSDGLYEQYF.

The table lists this clonotype with a few counts. The rearrangement uses TRBV20-1 and TRBJ1-5; 7 bases fit TRBD1. The CDR3 runs 15 residues. The trim removed 1 base at V and 6 bases at J, leaving 9 bases unmatched. The germline gives CDR1 DFQATT, CDR2 SNEGSKA (reference sequence). The CDR3 DNA follows: TGCAGTGCTAGAGGACAGGGAGGGCTTAGTCAGCCCCAGCATTTT. It encodes CSARGQGGLSQPQHF.

The chain carries TRBV2 and TRBJ2-1; D gene ambiguous. Looked up from germline, CDR1 is SNHLY and CDR2 is FYNNEI. The V gene lost 8 bases and the J gene lost 5 bases, with 13 bases spanning the gap. The CDR3 runs to 13 residues. CDR3 loop: CASSLPSHNEQFF. CDR3 nucleotides: TGTGCCAGCTCACTACCTTCCCACAATGAGCAGTTCTTC.

Here the CDR3 reads CASSSVTGGPKDEQFF. In DNA, the CDR3 is TGTGCCAGCAGCTCAGTCACGGGGGGGCCCAAGGATGAGCAGTTCTTC. V and J are TRBV7-9 and TRBJ2-1, with 8 bases that match TRBD2. CDR1 is SEHNR, CDR2 FQNEAQ, per germline (reference sequence). The J segment lost 8 bases and the V segment lost 4 bases, leaving 13 bases of the junction unmatched. CDR3 length: 16 amino acids.

Only a few counts were recorded for this clonotype. The chain uses TRBV19 and TRBJ1-5; D possibly corresponds to TRBD1 (5 bases). The V end was cut by 5 bases, the J end by 4 bases, with 12 bases between. This CDR3 has 14 residues. Germline-derived CDR1 and CDR2 are LNHDA and SQIVND (reference sequence). Here the CDR3 DNA reads TGTGCCAGTAGTCTTTATCAGGGTAATCAGCCCCAGCATTTT. The encoded protein is CASSLYQGNQPQHF.

The chain employs TRBV11-3 and TRBJ2-4, with a weak D call TRBD1 (5 bases). Per the germline V gene, CDR1 is SGHNT and CDR2 is YENEEA. The CDR3 spans 16 residues. The V end lost 4 bases, the J end lost 2 bases, and 15 bases lay between the germline ends. The DNA of the CDR3 is TGTGCCAGCAGCTCCAGACAGCGTCTACCCAAAAACATTCAGTACTTC. It specifies CASSSRQRLPKNIQYF.

In DNA form, the CDR3 reads TGCAGTGCACTCACACCGGGAGTTTCACGAGGGCATGGCTACACCTTC. Its protein is CSALTPGVSRGHGYTF. The chain employs TRBV20-1 and TRBJ1-2; no clear D gene. The CDR3 is 16 amino acids. V dropped 6 bases and J dropped 6 bases, with 26 bases sitting between them. Germline loops: CDR1 DFQATT, CDR2 SNEGSKA (reference sequence).

This clonotype was recorded a few times. One end of the junction fails to match germline, which may point to a read error. This chain joins TRBV20-1 and TRBJ2-4, with D maybe TRBD2 (5 bases). This CDR3 has 16 amino acids. CDR1 is DFQATT and CDR2 is SNEGSKA in the germline V gene (reference sequence). This chain's CDR3 is CSAKPPTQLAKNVQYF. CDR3 DNA sequence: TGCAGTGCAAAACCCCCGACACAGCTAGCCAAAAACGTTCAGTACTTC.

This clonotype was counted between two and nine times. The genes are TRBV6-2 or TRBV6-3 and TRBJ2-1, with 7 bases that match TRBD2. V lost 5 bases, J lost 4 bases, and 11 bases stayed unmatched. The CDR3 is 16 amino acids. Germline lookup yields CDR1 MNHEY and CDR2 SVGEGT. The CDR3 DNA reads TGTGCCAGCAGTCACCGACTAGCCCGGGGTTACAATGAGCAGTTCTTC. Its protein product is CASSHRLARGYNEQFF.

The CDR3 DNA reads TGTGCCAGCCATCCAGCAACTAATGAAAAACTGTTTTTT. As protein: CASHPATNEKLFF. The rearrangement links TRBV12-3 or TRBV12-4 to TRBJ1-4; D gene ambiguous. This CDR3 has 13 amino acids. The V gene lost 8 bases and the J gene lost 0 bases, with 7 bases spanning the gap.

Comment on this clonotype: Compared with germline, one end of the junction differs, possibly owing to a read error. CDR3 sequence reads: CAGSLMAGNTGELFF. The CDR3, as DNA: TGTGCCGGCAGCCTCATGGCGGGGAACACCGGGGAGCTGTTTTTT. The chain employs TRBV4-2 and TRBJ2-2; possibly TRBD2 for D (5 bases). Per the germline V gene, CDR1 is LGHNA and CDR2 is YNFKEQ. CDR3 size: 15 residues.

CDR3 coding DNA: TGTGCCAGCAGTAAAGTGGTGGACCACAGGGATGGCTACACCTTC. Protein product: CASSKVVDHRDGYTF. The J gene is TRBJ1-2, the V gene TRBV21-1; TRBD1 reflects the table's D call only, with no check against the DNA. TRBV21-1 is flagged as a pseudogene. CDR3 length: 15 residues.

This clonotype was found a few times. The J gene is TRBJ2-5, the V gene TRBV4-3; D remains ambiguous. CDR3 length: 13 residues. The V end was cut by 0 bases, the J end by 4 bases, with 6 bases between. The germline V gene has CDR1 LGHNA and CDR2 YSLEER. CDR3 amino acids: CASSQEGIETQYF. The CDR3 region has the DNA TGCGCCAGCAGCCAAGAGGGAATAGAGACCCAGTACTTC.

The chain recombines TRBV5-6 with TRBJ2-6, with TRBD1 matching 9 bases. Trimming removed 2 bases from V and 0 bases from J; junction bases left unmatched: 9. Germline CDR1 SGHDT, CDR2 YYEEEE. The CDR3 consists of 19 residues. CDR3 DNA sequence: TGTGCCAGCAGCTTTCCGGGACAGGGAAGGATCTCTGGGGCCAACGTCCTGACTTTC. It codes for CASSFPGQGRISGANVLTF.

This clonotype was seen only a few times. This chain links TRBV10-3 with TRBJ1-6; no clear D gene. The germline V gene encodes CDR1 ENHRY and CDR2 SYGVKD. The CDR3 is made up of 13 amino acids. Trimming cost V 10 bases and J 3 bases, with 10 bases left between them. For the CDR3, the DNA is TGTGCCACGCGACAAATCTATAATTCACCCCTCCACTTT. Translation gives CATRQIYNSPLHF.

Comments on this clonotype: In this CDR3 the conserved last residue, phenylalanine or tryptophan, is missing, so a read error is likely. The V call is TRBV4-1, the J call TRBJ1-2, with no clear D. The length of the CDR3 is 14 residues. The V and J ends lost 0 bases and 4 bases respectively, with 9 bases between them. Germline V gene sequence: CDR1 MGHRA, CDR2 YSYEKL. The chain's CDR3 is CASSQDPEIYGYTL. CDR3 coding DNA: TGCGCCAGCAGCCAAGATCCAGAGATCTATGGCTACACCTTG.

The chain links TRBV20-1 to TRBJ2-7, with unresolved D. The CDR3 runs to 13 residues. The V gene's germline CDR1 is DFQATT and CDR2 SNEGSKA (reference sequence). V was pared by 3 bases and J by 3 bases, with 12 bases between. The CDR3 sequence is CSASFLNNYEQYF. The CDR3 coding sequence is TGCAGTGCTAGTTTCCTGAACAACTACGAGCAGTACTTC.

In nucleotides, the CDR3 is TGTGCCAGCAGCGACGACAGGGGGGGTTTAGATGAGCAGTTCTTC. Protein sequence: CASSDDRGGLDEQFF. The chain carries TRBV9 and TRBJ2-1, with TRBD1 matching over 9 bases. CDR1 SGDLS and CDR2 YYNGEE come from the germline V gene. With 3 bases clipped from V and 8 bases from J, the junction kept 9 bases outside the gene matches. The CDR3 totals 15 residues.

This clonotype was detected only a few times. This chain links TRBV6-5 with TRBJ1-2, with D perhaps matching TRBD1 (5 bases). V lost 6 bases, J lost 3 bases, and 14 bases lay in between. The CDR3 has 14 residues. The germline CDR1 and CDR2 sequences are MNHEY and SVGAGI. CDR3 amino acids: CASRETAKDYGYTF. The CDR3 coding sequence is TGTGCCAGCAGGGAGACAGCAAAAGACTATGGCTACACCTTC.

The sample holds a few counts of this clonotype. The chain joins TRBV12-3 or TRBV12-4 to TRBJ1-2, with D possibly being TRBD1 (5 bases). The CDR3 consists of 13 residues. This CDR3 reads CATLAGSTYGYTF. The CDR3, as DNA: TGTGCAACCTTAGCAGGGTCTACCTATGGCTACACCTTC.